This is a list of T cell receptor beta chains from one sample in a study of cytomegalovirus exposure and HLA in healthy donors. Clones were read by immunoSEQ multiplex PCR, and TCRdb kept only the in-frame ones, dropping some. Of roughly 230,000 clones in the sample, roughly 78% were seen once. Sequenced material: PBMCs. All receptors derive from a boy between 10 and 17 years old in good health and CMV-seronegative. Each CDR3 is given with its conserved first and last residue. Fields, in order: J gene, clone size, V gene, D gene, CDR3 DNA, CDR3 protein. The D gene is left open where the match is weak. Clone sizes are given selectively: once, few, many, or a class where the clone is expanded.

TRBJ2-7	-	TRBV9	TRBD1	TGTGCCAGCAGCGTTTCCGGGACAGGGGAGCCCTACGAGCAGTACTTC	CASSVSGTGEPYEQYF
TRBJ1-1	few	TRBV23-1	-	TGCGCCAGCAGTCAATCTCTTCCGAACACTGAAGCTTTCTTT	CASSQSLPNTEAFF
TRBJ1-5	-	TRBV30	-	TGTGCCTGGAAGGAGAAAAGCAATCAGCCCCAGCATTTT	CAWKEKSNQPQHF
TRBJ1-1	-	TRBV5-1	TRBD1	TGCGCCAGCAGCTTGGGGACAGGGGGCGGGAAGGCTTTCTTT	CASSLGTGGGKAFF
TRBJ2-3	-	TRBV10-1	TRBD1	TGCGCCAGCAGTGAGACCGGGACAGGGTCAGATACGCAGTATTTT	CASSETGTGSDTQYF
TRBJ1-1	-	TRBV4-2	TRBD1	TGTGCCAGCAGCCAAGATCCGGGACGGGACAGGGGAAGAGGGGACACTGAAGCTTTCTTT	CASSQDPGRDRGRGDTEAFF
TRBJ1-2	-	TRBV6-6	-	TGTGCCAGCAGTTCGGACAGCTCTTTTTATGGCTACACCTTC	CASSSDSSFYGYTF
TRBJ2-3	few	TRBV25-1	-	TGTGCCAGCAGTGGACCCGGGGGCACAGATACGCAGTATTTT	CASSGPGGTDTQYF
TRBJ2-7	-	TRBV5-4	TRBD2	TGTGCCAGCAGCCGGACTAGCGGGGGCCTCTACGAGCAGTACTTC	CASSRTSGGLYEQYF
TRBJ2-7	-	TRBV18	TRBD1	TGTGCCAGCTCCCGCCCGGGACAGGGCTCCTACGAGCAGTACTTC	CASSRPGQGSYEQYF
TRBJ2-7	-	TRBV6-5	TRBD1	TGTGCCAGCAGGAACTACAGGGGGAAGGTGTACGAGCAGTACTTC	CASRNYRGKVYEQYF
TRBJ2-5	-	TRBV7-9	TRBD2	TGTGCCAGCAGCTTAGCGCGGGGGGGCGCGGGAGAGACCCAGTACTTC	CASSLARGGAGETQYF
TRBJ1-1	-	TRBV10-2	-	TGCGCCAGCAGCGATTATGGGTCAGGCGAGATGAACACTGAAGCTTTCTTT	CASSDYGSGEMNTEAFF
TRBJ2-1	-	TRBV4-1	TRBD1	TGCGCCAGCAGCCAAGACCGGAACAGGGGGGAGTTCTTC	CASSQDRNRGEFF
TRBJ2-1	-	TRBV10-1	-	TGCGCCAGCAGTGAGGGAGCATGGTCCTACAATGAGCAGTTCTTC	CASSEGAWSYNEQFF
TRBJ1-2	-	TRBV2	-	TGTGCCAGCAGTGAACGGGCAGGGCTTAGTGGCTACACCTTC	CASSERAGLSGYTF
TRBJ2-1	-	TRBV7-8	-	TGTGCCAGCAGCGTTACAGAGAGCTCCTACAATGAGCAGTTCTTC	CASSVTESSYNEQFF
TRBJ1-2	few	TRBV5-1	-	TGCGCCAGCAGTCCGGTACCCCACCAGGGAGGAGACTATGGCTACACCTTC	CASSPVPHQGGDYGYTF
TRBJ2-7	-	TRBV4-1	-	TGCGCCAGCAGCCAACCAACCCGGGACACCTTAAACAAGCAGTACTTC	CASSQPTRDTLNKQYF
TRBJ1-5	-	TRBV6-1	TRBD1	TGTGCCAGCAGCCTCTCTCAGGGGGCTAGTCAGCCCCAGCATTTT	CASSLSQGASQPQHF
TRBJ2-7	once	TRBV28	-	TGTGCCAGCAGTATCAGGCCCTACGAGCAGTACTTC	CASSIRPYEQYF